Below, 15 T cell receptor beta chains from the same sample are listed, as sequenced in a study of CD8 T cells in Susac syndrome. A quantity of about 0.45 to 1 ug RNA underwent reverse transcription using random hexamers. MiXCR, run by TCRdb on the immunoSEQ multiplex PCR reads, gives a single entry per CDR3 protein. The table includes 250,000 to 300,000 distinct CDR3 sequences, about 88% detected once. The sequencing input was CD8+ T cells from PBMCs. All receptors derive from a human donor with multiple sclerosis.

A few counts support this clonotype. This chain links TRBV6-4 with TRBJ1-2; D call uncertain. The ends were cut back, 4 bases at V and 7 bases at J, with 19 bases in the middle. This CDR3 has 15 residues. The germline V gene encodes CDR1 MRHNA and CDR2 SNTAGT. This chain's CDR3 is CASSVSSEGGSGYTF. The CDR3 DNA sequence: TGTGCCAGCAGTGTGTCGAGTGAGGGAGGGAGTGGCTACACCTTC.

This clonotype was found a few times. CDR3 nucleotides: TGCGCCAGCAGCCAAGTCGCCCCGGGGGGTGGAGAGCAGTACTTC. Translated, it gives CASSQVAPGGGEQYF. The chain is built from TRBV4-1 and TRBJ2-7; TRBD2 agrees at 7 bases. V lost 1 base, J lost 7 bases, and 10 bases stayed unmatched. The germline V gene encodes CDR1 MGHRA and CDR2 YSYEKL. The CDR3 consists of 15 residues.

This sequence joins TRBV21-1 and TRBJ1-2; the table calls TRBD1, which could not be checked here. TRBV21-1 is flagged as a pseudogene. The CDR3 consists of 19 residues. CDR3 sequence: CASSKGAEAIIVNIYGYTF. The CDR3 DNA reads TGTGCCAGCAGCAAAGGGGCGGAGGCCATAATAGTAAACATCTATGGCTACACCTTC.

The rearrangement uses TRBV29-1 and TRBJ2-3; 7 bases map to TRBD1. The ends lost 2 bases at V and 8 bases at J; junction bases unmatched: 13. The CDR3 totals 15 residues. Germline V gives CDR1 SQVTM, CDR2 ANQGSEA. DNA of the CDR3: TGCAGCGTTGAACCTAGTGGACAGGCTGTGGGTACGCAGTATTTT. Translated, it gives CSVEPSGQAVGTQYF.

The CDR3 loop reads CAISEGLGTSSETQYF. In nucleotides, the CDR3 is TGTGCCATCAGTGAAGGCTTAGGGACTAGCAGCGAGACCCAGTACTTC. V is TRBV10-3 and J is TRBJ2-5; 9 bases fit TRBD2. The ends lost 3 bases at V and 5 bases at J; junction bases unmatched: 10. Germline lookup yields CDR1 ENHRY and CDR2 SYGVKD. CDR3 length: 16 residues.

CDR3 residues: CASSISGNTEAFF. CDR3 sequence (DNA): TGTGCCAGTAGTATATCGGGGAACACTGAAGCTTTCTTT. The chain joins TRBV19 to TRBJ1-1; no firm D call. V was shortened by 2 bases and J by 1 base, with 5 bases between the two germline ends. Germline CDR1 LNHDA, CDR2 SQIVND (reference sequence). There are 13 residues in the CDR3.

A single count supports this clonotype. V is TRBV13 and J is TRBJ2-1; D gene unclear. V was trimmed by 6 bases and J by 8 bases, leaving 14 bases between them. Per germline, CDR1 PRHDT and CDR2 FYEKMQ (reference sequence). This CDR3 comprises 13 residues. The CDR3 reads CASRSNPDHEQFF. CDR3 sequence (DNA): TGTGCCAGCAGATCTAACCCCGATCATGAGCAGTTCTTC.

This sequence joins TRBV5-1 and TRBJ2-3; 8 bases agree with TRBD1. There are 19 residues in the CDR3. Germline V CDR1 and CDR2: SGHRS, YFSETQ. Trimming took 3 bases from V and 4 from J; bases not matched to a gene: 19. The CDR3 protein is CASSSHITSGQGFPDTQYF. The CDR3 DNA reads TGCGCCAGCAGCTCACACATTACCTCAGGACAGGGTTTCCCAGATACGCAGTATTTT.

The table lists this clonotype with a few counts. The chain is built from TRBV6-2 or TRBV6-3 and TRBJ2-3, with TRBD2 as a possible D gene (6 bases). Trimming shortened V by 6 bases and J by 3 bases, and 13 bases separated the two germline ends. Germline V gene sequence: CDR1 MNHEY, CDR2 SVGEGT. CDR3 length: 14 amino acids. CDR3 loop: CASSRLVETDTQYF. The CDR3, as DNA: TGTGCCAGCAGCCGACTAGTGGAGACAGATACGCAGTATTTT.

The J gene is TRBJ2-7, the V gene TRBV20-1; D is perhaps TRBD1 or TRBD2 (6 bases each). Trimming stripped 2 bases from V and 5 bases from J, with 13 bases between. The CDR3 sequence is 13 residues long. Looked up from germline, CDR1 is DFQATT and CDR2 is SNEGSKA (reference sequence). The CDR3, as DNA: TGCAGTGCTAGAATACGGGGGCTCGACGAGCAGTACTTC. It codes for CSARIRGLDEQYF.

The V call is TRBV4-3, the J call TRBJ2-1; 7 bases are a match to TRBD2. This CDR3 region has 16 residues. The V gene end was trimmed by 2 bases and the J gene end by 2 bases; junction bases not matched to a gene: 6. Per the germline V gene, CDR1 is LGHNA and CDR2 is YSLEER. CDR3 coding DNA: TGCGCCAGCAGCCAATCTCTAGCGGAAACCTACAATGAGCAGTTCTTC. Its protein product is CASSQSLAETYNEQFF.

J is TRBJ2-3 and V is TRBV28; no clear D gene. Germline V gene sequence: CDR1 MDHEN, CDR2 SYDVKM. The ends were cut back, 3 bases at V and 6 bases at J, with 7 bases in the middle. The CDR3 length is 12 residues. CDR3 loop: CASSFSPDTQYF. The CDR3, as DNA: TGTGCCAGCAGTTTCAGTCCGGATACGCAGTATTTT.

The CDR3 DNA sequence: TGTGCCAGCTCACCACTCGGGACTAGCGGGGGCTATGAGCAGTTCTTC. It specifies CASSPLGTSGGYEQFF. The rearrangement uses TRBV18 and TRBJ2-1, with 14 bases fitting TRBD2. Germline CDR1 is KGHSH and CDR2 is LQKENI. The J segment lost 8 bases and the V segment lost 1 base, leaving 4 bases of the junction unmatched. The CDR3 consists of 16 residues.

This clonotype was recorded once. The chain employs TRBV20-1 and TRBJ2-5, with TRBD2 matching over 12 bases. Germline values: CDR1 DFQATT, CDR2 SNEGSKA (reference sequence). The CDR3 is made up of 15 amino acids. V dropped 6 bases and J dropped 5; count of bases not matched to a gene: 10. In nucleotides, the CDR3 is TGCAGTGCAGACGATCTAGCGGGAGGGACGGAGACCCAGTACTTC. Translation: CSADDLAGGTETQYF.

This clonotype appeared a single time. CDR3 sequence (DNA): TGTGCCAGCAGCTTATACGGGGGTAGCACAGATACGCAGTATTTT. It specifies CASSLYGGSTDTQYF. The chain has TRBV11-2 and TRBJ2-3; D might be TRBD2 (6 bases). V gave up 2 bases and J gave up 0 bases, with 9 bases separating them. The length of the CDR3 is 15 residues. Germline CDR1 is SGHAT and CDR2 is FQNNGV.